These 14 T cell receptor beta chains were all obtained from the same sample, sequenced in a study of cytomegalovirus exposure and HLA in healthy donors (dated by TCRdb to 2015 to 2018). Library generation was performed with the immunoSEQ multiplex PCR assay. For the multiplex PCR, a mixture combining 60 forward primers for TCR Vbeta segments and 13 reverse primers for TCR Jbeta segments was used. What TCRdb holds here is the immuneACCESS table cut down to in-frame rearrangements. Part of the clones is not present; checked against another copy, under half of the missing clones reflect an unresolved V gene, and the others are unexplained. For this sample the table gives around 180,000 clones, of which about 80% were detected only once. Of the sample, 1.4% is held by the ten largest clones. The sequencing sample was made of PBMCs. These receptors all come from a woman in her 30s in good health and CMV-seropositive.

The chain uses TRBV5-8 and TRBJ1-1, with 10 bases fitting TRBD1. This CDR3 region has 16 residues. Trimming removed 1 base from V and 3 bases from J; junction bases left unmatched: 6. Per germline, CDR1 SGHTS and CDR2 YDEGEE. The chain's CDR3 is CASSLMRGTGDTEAFF. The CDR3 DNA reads TGTGCCAGCAGCTTGATGAGGGGGACAGGGGACACTGAAGCTTTCTTT.

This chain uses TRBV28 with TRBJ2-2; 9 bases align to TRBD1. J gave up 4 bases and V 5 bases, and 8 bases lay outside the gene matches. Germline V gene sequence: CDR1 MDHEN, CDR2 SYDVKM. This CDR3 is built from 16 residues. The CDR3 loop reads CASSDPRTGVTGELFF. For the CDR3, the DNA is TGTGCCAGCAGTGACCCAAGGACAGGGGTCACCGGGGAGCTGTTTTTT.

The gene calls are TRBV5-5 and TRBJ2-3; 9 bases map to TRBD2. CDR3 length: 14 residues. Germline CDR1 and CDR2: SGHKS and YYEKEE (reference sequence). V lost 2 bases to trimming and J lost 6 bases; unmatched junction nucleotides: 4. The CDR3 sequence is CASSFGTSSDTQYF. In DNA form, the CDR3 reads TGTGCCAGCAGCTTTGGGACTAGCAGTGATACGCAGTATTTT.

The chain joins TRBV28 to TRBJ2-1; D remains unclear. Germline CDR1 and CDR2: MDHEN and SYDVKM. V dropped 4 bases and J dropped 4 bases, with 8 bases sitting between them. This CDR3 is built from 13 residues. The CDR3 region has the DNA TGTGCCAGCAGTTCACTACCGTACAATGAGCAGTTCTTC. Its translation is CASSSLPYNEQFF.

CDR3 sequence reads: CASSLGRTLADRTDTQYF. The DNA of the CDR3 is TGTGCCAGCAGCTTAGGCCGTACGCTAGCAGATAGGACCGATACGCAGTATTTT. V is TRBV7-2 and J is TRBJ2-3; a possible D gene is TRBD2 (5 bases). This CDR3 region has 18 residues. Trimming shortened V by 1 base and J by 6 bases, and 23 bases separated the two germline ends. In germline, CDR1 is SGHTA, CDR2 FQGNSA.

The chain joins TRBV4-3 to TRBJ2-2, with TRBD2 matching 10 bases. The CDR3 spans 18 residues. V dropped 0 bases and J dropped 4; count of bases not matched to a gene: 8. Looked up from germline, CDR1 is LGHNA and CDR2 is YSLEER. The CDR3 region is CASSQEGLGLASTGELFF. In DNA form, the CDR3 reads TGCGCCAGCAGCCAAGAGGGACTGGGACTAGCGTCCACCGGGGAGCTGTTTTTT.

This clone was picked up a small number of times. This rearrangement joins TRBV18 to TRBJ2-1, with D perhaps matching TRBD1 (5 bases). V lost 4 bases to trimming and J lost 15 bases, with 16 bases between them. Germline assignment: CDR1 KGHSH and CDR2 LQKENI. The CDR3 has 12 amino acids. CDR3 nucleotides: TGTGCCAGCTCACGGATATGGGGCCCTGGGTTCTTC. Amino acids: CASSRIWGPGFF.

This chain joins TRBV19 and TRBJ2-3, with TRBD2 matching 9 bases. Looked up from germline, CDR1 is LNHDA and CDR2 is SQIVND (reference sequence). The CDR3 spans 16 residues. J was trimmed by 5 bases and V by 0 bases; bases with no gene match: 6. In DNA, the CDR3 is TGTGCCAGTAGTATAGATGGAGCGGGAGGATTAGATACGCAGTATTTT. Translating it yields CASSIDGAGGLDTQYF.

This chain's CDR3 is CASSTSSSTRRYF. The CDR3 coding sequence is TGTGCCAGTAGTACCTCCTCTTCGACACGTCGGTACTTC. The V gene is TRBV19, the J gene TRBJ2-5; no reliable D call. Trimming shortened V by 4 bases and J by 13 bases, and 19 bases separated the two germline ends. The germline V gene encodes CDR1 LNHDA and CDR2 SQIVND (reference sequence). The CDR3 consists of 13 residues. The whole variable domain, remainder taken from reference TRBV19 and TRBJ2-5, is DGGITQSPKYLFRKEGQNVTLSCEQNLNHDAMYWYRQDPGQGLRLIYYSQIVNDFQKGDIAEGYSVSREKKESFPLTVTSAQKNPTAFYLCASSTSSSTRRYFGPGTRLLVL.

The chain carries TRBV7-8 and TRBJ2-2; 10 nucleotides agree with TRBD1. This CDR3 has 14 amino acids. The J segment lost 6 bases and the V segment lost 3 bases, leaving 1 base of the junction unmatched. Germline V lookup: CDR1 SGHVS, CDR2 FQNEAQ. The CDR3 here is CASSFGQGAGELFF. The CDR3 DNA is TGTGCCAGCAGCTTTGGACAGGGGGCCGGGGAGCTGTTTTTT.

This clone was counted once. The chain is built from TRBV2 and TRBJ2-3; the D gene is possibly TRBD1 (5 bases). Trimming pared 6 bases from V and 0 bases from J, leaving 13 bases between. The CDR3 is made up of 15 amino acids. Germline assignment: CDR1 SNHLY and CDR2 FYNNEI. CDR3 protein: CASSSQAGSTDTQYF. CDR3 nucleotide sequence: TGTGCCAGCAGCAGCCAAGCAGGGAGCACAGATACGCAGTATTTT.

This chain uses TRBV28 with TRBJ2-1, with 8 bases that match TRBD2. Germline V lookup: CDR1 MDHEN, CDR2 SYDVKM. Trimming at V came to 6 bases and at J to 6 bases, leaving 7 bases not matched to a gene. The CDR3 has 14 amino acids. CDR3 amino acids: CASRGTSGSNEQFF. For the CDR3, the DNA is TGTGCCAGCAGGGGGACTAGTGGGTCCAATGAGCAGTTCTTC.

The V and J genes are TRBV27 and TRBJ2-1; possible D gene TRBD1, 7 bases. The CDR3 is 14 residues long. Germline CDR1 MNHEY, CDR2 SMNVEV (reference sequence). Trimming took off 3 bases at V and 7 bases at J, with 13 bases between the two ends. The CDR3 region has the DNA TGTGCCAGCAGTTTGGAGGGGGCGGGGAATGAGCAGTTCTTC. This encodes CASSLEGAGNEQFF.

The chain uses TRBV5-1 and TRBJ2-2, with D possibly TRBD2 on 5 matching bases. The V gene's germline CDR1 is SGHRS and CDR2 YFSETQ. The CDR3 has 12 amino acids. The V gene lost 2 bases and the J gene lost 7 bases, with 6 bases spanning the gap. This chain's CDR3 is CASSFGSGELFF. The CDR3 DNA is TGCGCCAGCAGCTTTGGGAGCGGGGAGCTGTTTTTT. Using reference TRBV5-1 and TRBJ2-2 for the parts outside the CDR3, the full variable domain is KAGVTQTPRYLIKTRGQQVTLSCSPISGHRSVSWYQQTPGQGLQFLFEYFSETQRNKGNFPGRFSGRQFSNSRSEMNVSTLELGDSALYLCASSFGSGELFFGEGSRLTVL.